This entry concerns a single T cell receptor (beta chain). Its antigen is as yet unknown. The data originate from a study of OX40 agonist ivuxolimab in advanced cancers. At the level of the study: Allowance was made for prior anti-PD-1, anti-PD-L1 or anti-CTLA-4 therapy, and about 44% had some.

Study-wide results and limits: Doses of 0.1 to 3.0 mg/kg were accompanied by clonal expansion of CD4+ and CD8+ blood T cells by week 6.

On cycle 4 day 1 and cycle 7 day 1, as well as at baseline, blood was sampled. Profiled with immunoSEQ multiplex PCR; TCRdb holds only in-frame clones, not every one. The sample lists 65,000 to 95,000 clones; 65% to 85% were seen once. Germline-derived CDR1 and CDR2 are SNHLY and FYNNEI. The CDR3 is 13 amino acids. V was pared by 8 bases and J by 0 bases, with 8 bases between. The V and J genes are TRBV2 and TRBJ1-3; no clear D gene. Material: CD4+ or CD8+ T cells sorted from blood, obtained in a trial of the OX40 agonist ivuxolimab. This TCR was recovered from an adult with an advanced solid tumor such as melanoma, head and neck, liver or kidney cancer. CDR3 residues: CASDGPSGNTIYF. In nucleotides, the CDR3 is TGTGCCAGCGACGGGCCCTCTGGAAACACCATATATTTT.